This T cell receptor (beta chain) was sequenced during a study of monozygotic twins with inflammatory bowel disease. Study-level findings and limits: IBD patients share fewer clonotypes with other people than healthy twins do, especially with disease activity.

Germline CDR1 and CDR2: KGHDR and SFDVKD. This CDR3 comprises 18 residues. A note on this clonotype: Its antigen is still unknown.

TCRdb reanalyzed the 5' RACE reads, giving one entry per CDR3 protein sequence and no DNA. Reported are under 200,000 distinct CDR3 sequences; the ten largest clones contain under 3.5%. The sequence came from a human donor with ulcerative colitis or Crohn's disease, or a healthy co-twin of an affected twin (not recorded which). The sequenced sample was blood. V is TRBV24-1 and J is TRBJ2-1; TCRdb indicates TRBD1, and absent DNA this call remains unverified. CDR3 region: CATSDTIRGPLLYNEQFF.